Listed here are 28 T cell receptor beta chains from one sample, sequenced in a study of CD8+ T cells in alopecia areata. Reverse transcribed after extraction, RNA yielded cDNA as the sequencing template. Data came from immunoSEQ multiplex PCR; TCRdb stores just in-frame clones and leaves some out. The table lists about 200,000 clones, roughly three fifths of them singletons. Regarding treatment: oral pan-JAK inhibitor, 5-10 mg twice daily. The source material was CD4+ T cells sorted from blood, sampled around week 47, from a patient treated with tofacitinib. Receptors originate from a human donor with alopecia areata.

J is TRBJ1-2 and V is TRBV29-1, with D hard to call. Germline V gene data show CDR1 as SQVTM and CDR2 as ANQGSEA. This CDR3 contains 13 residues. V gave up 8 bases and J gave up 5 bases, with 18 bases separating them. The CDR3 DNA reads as TGCAGCTCTGAGGACGGCGCCGGTTATGGCTACACCTTC. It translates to CSSEDGAGYGYTF.

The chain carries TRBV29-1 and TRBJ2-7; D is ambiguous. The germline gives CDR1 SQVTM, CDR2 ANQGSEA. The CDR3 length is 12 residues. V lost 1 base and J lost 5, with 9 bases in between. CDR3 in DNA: TGCAGCGTTGAAGGCTGGGCGGACGAGCAGTACTTC. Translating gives CSVEGWADEQYF.

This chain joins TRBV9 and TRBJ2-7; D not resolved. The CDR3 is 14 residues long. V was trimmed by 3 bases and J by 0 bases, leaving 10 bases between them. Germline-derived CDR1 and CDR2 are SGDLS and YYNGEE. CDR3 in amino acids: CASSAGSSSYEQYF. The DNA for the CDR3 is TGTGCCAGCAGCGCAGGCAGTAGCTCCTACGAGCAGTACTTC.

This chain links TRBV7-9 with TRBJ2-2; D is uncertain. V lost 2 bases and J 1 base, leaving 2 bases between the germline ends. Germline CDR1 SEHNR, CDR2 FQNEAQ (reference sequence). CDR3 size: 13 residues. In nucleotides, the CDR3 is TGTGCCAGCAGCTTACTGAACACCGGGGAGCTGTTTTTT. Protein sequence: CASSLLNTGELFF.

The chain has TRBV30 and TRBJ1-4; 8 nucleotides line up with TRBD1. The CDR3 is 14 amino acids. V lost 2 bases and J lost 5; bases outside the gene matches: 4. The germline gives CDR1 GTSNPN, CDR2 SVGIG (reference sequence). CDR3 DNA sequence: TGTGCCTGGAGTAGCGACAGGGGCAATGAAAAACTGTTTTTT. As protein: CAWSSDRGNEKLFF. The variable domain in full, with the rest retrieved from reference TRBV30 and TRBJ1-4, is SQTIHQWPATLVQPVGSPLSLECTVEGTSNPNLYWYRQAAGRGLQLLFYSVGIGQISSEVPQNLSASRPQDRQFILSSKKLLLSDSGFYLCAWSSDRGNEKLFFGSGTQLSVL.

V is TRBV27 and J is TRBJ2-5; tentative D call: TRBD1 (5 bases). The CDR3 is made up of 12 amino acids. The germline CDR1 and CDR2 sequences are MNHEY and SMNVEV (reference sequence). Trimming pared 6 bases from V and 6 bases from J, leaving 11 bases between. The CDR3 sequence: CASRDGAKTQYF. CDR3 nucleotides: TGTGCCAGCAGGGATGGGGCGAAGACCCAGTACTTC.

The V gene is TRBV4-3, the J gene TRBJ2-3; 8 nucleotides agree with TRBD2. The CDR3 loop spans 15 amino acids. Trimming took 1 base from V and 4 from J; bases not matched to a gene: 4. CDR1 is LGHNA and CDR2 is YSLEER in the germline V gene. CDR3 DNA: TGCGCCAGCAGCCAAGCGGGGGGGCGCGCAGATACGCAGTATTTT. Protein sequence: CASSQAGGRADTQYF.

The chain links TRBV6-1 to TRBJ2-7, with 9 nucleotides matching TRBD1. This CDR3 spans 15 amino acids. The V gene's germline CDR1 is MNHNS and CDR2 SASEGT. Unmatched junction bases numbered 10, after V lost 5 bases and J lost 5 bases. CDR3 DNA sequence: TGTGCCAGCAGTCCCCCGGGACAGGGACTTCACGAGCAGTACTTC. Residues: CASSPPGQGLHEQYF.

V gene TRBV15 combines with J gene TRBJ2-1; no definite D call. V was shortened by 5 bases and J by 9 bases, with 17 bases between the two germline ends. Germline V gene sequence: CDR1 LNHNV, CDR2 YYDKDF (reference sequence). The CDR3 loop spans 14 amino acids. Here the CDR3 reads CATSVGLSPPEQFF. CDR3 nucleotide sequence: TGTGCCACCAGCGTGGGATTGTCCCCTCCTGAGCAGTTCTTC.

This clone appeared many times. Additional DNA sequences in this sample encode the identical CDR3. This CDR3 reads CASSLGGGSGELFF. DNA of the CDR3: TGCGCCAGCAGCTTGGGTGGTGGCTCCGGGGAGCTGTTTTTT. The chain joins TRBV5-1 to TRBJ2-2; D uncertain. Germline CDR1 reads SGHRS; CDR2 reads YFSETQ. This CDR3 spans 14 amino acids. Trimming pared 0 bases from V and 6 bases from J, leaving 9 bases between.

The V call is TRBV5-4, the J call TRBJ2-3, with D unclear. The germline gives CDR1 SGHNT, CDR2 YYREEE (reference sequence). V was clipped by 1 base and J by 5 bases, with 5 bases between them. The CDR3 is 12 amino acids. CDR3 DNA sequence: TGTGCCAGCAGCTTGCCTGGAGATACGCAGTATTTT. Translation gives CASSLPGDTQYF. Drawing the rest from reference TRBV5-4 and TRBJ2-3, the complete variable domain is ETGVTQSPTHLIKTRGQQVTLRCSSQSGHNTVSWYQQALGQGPQFIFQYYREEENGRGNFPPRFSGLQFPNYSSELNVNALELDDSALYLCASSLPGDTQYFGPGTRLTVL.

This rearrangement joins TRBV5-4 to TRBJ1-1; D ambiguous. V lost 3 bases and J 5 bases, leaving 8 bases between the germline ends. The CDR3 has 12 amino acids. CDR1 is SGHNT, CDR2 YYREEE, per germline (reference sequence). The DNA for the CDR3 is TGTGCCAGCAGCTCTTTTAGGACTGAAGCTTTCTTT. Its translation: CASSSFRTEAFF. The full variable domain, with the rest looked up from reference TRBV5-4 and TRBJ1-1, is ETGVTQSPTHLIKTRGQQVTLRCSSQSGHNTVSWYQQALGQGPQFIFQYYREEENGRGNFPPRFSGLQFPNYSSELNVNALELDDSALYLCASSSFRTEAFFGQGTRLTVV.

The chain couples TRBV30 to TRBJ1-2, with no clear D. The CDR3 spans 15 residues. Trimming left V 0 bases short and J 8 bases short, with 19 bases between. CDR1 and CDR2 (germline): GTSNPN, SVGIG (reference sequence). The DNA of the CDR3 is TGTGCCTGGAGTGTACGAATTGGCCACGAGAGGGGCTACACCTTC. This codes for CAWSVRIGHERGYTF.

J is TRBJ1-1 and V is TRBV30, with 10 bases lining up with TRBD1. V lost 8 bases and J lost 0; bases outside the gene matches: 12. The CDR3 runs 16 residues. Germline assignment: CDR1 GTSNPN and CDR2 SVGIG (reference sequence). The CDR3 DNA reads TGTGCCGGGACTCCGGGACAGGGGCCGCTGAACACTGAAGCTTTCTTT. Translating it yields CAGTPGQGPLNTEAFF.

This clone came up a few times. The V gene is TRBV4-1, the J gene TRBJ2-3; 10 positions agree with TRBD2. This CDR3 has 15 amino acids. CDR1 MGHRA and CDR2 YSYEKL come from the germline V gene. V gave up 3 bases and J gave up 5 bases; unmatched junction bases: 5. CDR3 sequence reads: CASSQGLASQDTQYF. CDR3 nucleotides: TGCGCCAGCAGCCAGGGACTAGCGAGTCAAGATACGCAGTATTTT.

CDR3 DNA: TGTGCCAGCAAGGTAGGGGGACCCAATCAGCCCCAGCATTTT. This encodes CASKVGGPNQPQHF. The J gene is TRBJ1-5, the V gene TRBV2; a weak D match, TRBD1 (6 bases). The CDR3 has 14 residues. CDR1 and CDR2 (germline): SNHLY, FYNNEI. V was pared by 7 bases and J by 3 bases, with 13 bases between.

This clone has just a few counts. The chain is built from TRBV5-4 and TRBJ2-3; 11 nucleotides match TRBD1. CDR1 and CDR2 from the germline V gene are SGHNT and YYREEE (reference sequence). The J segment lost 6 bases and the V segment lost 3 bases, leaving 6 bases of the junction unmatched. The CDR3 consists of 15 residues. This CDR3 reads CASSSRTGGKDTQYF. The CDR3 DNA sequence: TGTGCCAGCAGCTCCAGGACAGGGGGCAAGGATACGCAGTATTTT.

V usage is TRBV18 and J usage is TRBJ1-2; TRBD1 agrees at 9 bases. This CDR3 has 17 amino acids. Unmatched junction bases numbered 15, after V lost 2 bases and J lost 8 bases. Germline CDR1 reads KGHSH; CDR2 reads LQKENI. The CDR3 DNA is TGTGCCAGCTCACCAAGGTCCGGGACAGGGTCCTCGGGGGGCTACACCTTC. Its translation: CASSPRSGTGSSGGYTF.

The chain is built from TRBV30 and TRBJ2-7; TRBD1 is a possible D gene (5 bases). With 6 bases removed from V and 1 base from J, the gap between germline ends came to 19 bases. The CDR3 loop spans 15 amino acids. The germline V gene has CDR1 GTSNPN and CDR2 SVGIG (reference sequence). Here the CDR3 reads CACSMPGRASYEQYF. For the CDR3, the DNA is TGTGCCTGCTCTATGCCTGGCAGGGCATCCTACGAGCAGTACTTC.

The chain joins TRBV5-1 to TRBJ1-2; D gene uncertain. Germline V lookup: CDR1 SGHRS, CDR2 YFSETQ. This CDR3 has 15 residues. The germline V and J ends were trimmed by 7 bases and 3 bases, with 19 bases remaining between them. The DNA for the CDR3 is TGCGCCAGCCTCCCGGGAGGAGGTGGAGACTATGGCTACACCTTC. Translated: CASLPGGGGDYGYTF.

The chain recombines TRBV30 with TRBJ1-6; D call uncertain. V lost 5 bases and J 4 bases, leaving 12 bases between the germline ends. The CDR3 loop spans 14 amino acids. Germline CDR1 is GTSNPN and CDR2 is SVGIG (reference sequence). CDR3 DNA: TGTGCCTGGTCAGGTGGGCAGTATAATTCACCCCTCCACTTT. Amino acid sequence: CAWSGGQYNSPLHF.

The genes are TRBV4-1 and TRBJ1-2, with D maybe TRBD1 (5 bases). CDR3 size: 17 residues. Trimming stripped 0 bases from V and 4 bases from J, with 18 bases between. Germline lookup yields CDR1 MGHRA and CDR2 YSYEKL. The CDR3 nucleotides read TGCGCCAGCAGCCAAGAGCCCCCCGAGTGGGGGGTCTATGGCTACACCTTC. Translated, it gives CASSQEPPEWGVYGYTF.

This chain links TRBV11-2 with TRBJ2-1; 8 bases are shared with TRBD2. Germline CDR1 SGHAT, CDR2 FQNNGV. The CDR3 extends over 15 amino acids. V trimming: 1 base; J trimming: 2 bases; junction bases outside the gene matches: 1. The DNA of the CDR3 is TGTGCCAGCAGCTTAGTAGCGGGACCCTACAATGAGCAGTTCTTC. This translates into CASSLVAGPYNEQFF. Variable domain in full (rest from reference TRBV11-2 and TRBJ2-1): EAGVAQSPRYKIIEKRQSVAFWCNPISGHATLYWYQQILGQGPKLLIQFQNNGVVDDSQLPKDRFSAERLKGVDSTLKIQPAKLEDSAVYLCASSLVAGPYNEQFFGPGTRLTVL.

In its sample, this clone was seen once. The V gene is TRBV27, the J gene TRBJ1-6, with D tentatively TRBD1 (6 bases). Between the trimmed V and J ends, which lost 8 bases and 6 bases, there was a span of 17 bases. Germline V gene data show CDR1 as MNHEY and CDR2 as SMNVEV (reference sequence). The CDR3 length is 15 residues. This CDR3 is CASRRTRGSNSPLHF. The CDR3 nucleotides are TGTGCCAGCCGGAGGACGAGGGGGTCTAATTCACCCCTCCACTTT.

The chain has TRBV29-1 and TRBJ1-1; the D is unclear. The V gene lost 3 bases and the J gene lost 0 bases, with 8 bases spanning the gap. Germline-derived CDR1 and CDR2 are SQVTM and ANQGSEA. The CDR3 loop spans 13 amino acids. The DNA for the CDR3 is TGCAGCGTTGAGGCAAATATGAACACTGAAGCTTTCTTT. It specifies CSVEANMNTEAFF.

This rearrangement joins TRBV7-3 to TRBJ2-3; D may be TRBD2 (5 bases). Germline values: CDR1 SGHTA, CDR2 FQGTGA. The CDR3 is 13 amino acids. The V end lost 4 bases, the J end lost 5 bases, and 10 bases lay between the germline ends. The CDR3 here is CASSSDWRDTQYF. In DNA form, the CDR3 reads TGTGCCAGCAGCTCGGACTGGAGAGATACGCAGTATTTT.

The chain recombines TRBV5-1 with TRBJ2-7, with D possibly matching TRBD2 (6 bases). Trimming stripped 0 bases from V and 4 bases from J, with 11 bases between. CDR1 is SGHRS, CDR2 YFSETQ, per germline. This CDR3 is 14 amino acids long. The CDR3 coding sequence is TGCGCCAGCAGCTTGGATGCGGGGTCTTACGAGCAGTACTTC. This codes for CASSLDAGSYEQYF. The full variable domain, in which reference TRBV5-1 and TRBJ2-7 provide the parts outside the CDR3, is KAGVTQTPRYLIKTRGQQVTLSCSPISGHRSVSWYQQTPGQGLQFLFEYFSETQRNKGNFPGRFSGRQFSNSRSEMNVSTLELGDSALYLCASSLDAGSYEQYFGPGTRLTVT.

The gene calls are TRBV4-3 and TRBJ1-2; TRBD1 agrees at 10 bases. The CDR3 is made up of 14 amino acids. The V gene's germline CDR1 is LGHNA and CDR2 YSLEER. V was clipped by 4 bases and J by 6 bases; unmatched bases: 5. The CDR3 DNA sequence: TGCGCCAGCAGCCGGGGACAGGGGTTTAATGGCTACACCTTC. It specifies CASSRGQGFNGYTF.